Listed below are T cell receptor beta chains from one sample, sequenced in a study of blood T cells in healthy people across ages. TCRdb fed the 5' RACE reads into MiXCR, producing one record per CDR3 protein. The data contain some 1,500,000 distinct CDR3 sequences, 42% of them singletons. Sequenced sample: blood. The receptor set was obtained from a woman between 18 and 29 years old in good health. The CDR3 runs from the conserved cysteine through the conserved F or W. Fields, in order: clone size, D gene, J gene, CDR3 length, V gene, CDR3 DNA, CDR3 protein. D genes are given only for firm matches. Size tells how often a clone was seen (once, few, many) or the class of an expanded clone, and some rows leave it out.

clone size: NA
D gene: NA
J gene: TRBJ1-4
CDR3 length: 9
V gene: TRBV21-1
CDR3 DNA: TGTGTGACGGGGGAAAAACTGTTTTTT
CDR3 protein: CVTGEKLFF

clone size: NA
D gene: NA
J gene: TRBJ2-4
CDR3 length: 12
V gene: TRBV29-1
CDR3 DNA: TGCAGCGGGTATTCGGGAGCGGACATTCAGTACTTC
CDR3 protein: CSGYSGADIQYF

clone size: few
D gene: NA
J gene: TRBJ2-1
CDR3 length: 15
V gene: TRBV15
CDR3 DNA: TGTGCCACCAGCAGAGATCGGTCGGGAAACAATGAGCAGTTCTTC
CDR3 protein: CATSRDRSGNNEQFF

clone size: NA
D gene: TRBD2
J gene: TRBJ2-1
CDR3 length: 15
V gene: TRBV20-1
CDR3 DNA: TGCAGTGCTAGAGCGTCGGGACTAGGGGACAATGAGCAGTTCTTC
CDR3 protein: CSARASGLGDNEQFF

clone size: many
D gene: NA
J gene: TRBJ2-1
CDR3 length: 14
V gene: TRBV4-1
CDR3 DNA: TGCGCCAGCAGCCAAGTACAAGGGCTCAATGAGCAGTTCTTC
CDR3 protein: CASSQVQGLNEQFF

clone size: NA
D gene: NA
J gene: TRBJ1-2
CDR3 length: 16
V gene: TRBV12-5
CDR3 DNA: TGTGCTAGTTGGTTTCAGGCGCCTTTTACTAACTATGGCTACACCTTC
CDR3 protein: CASWFQAPFTNYGYTF

clone size: NA
D gene: TRBD1
J gene: TRBJ2-7
CDR3 length: 15
V gene: TRBV6-5
CDR3 DNA: TGTGCCAGCAGATACGGATCGGGACAGGGCTACGAGCAGTACTTC
CDR3 protein: CASRYGSGQGYEQYF

clone size: few
D gene: NA
J gene: TRBJ2-3
CDR3 length: 14
V gene: TRBV5-1
CDR3 DNA: TGCGCCAGCAGCTTGCGCCTCTACACAGATACGCAGTATTTT
CDR3 protein: CASSLRLYTDTQYF

clone size: few
D gene: NA
J gene: TRBJ1-4
CDR3 length: 14
V gene: TRBV20-1
CDR3 DNA: TGCAGTGCTAGAGAGAGGTTTCGGGGTGAAAAACTGTTTTTT
CDR3 protein: CSARERFRGEKLFF

clone size: many
D gene: NA
J gene: TRBJ2-5
CDR3 length: 13
V gene: TRBV12-3/TRBV12-4
CDR3 DNA: TGTGCCAGCAGTTTGGGGAGCGTTGAGACCCAGTACTTC
CDR3 protein: CASSLGSVETQYF

clone size: NA
D gene: NA
J gene: TRBJ1-5
CDR3 length: 15
V gene: TRBV6-6
CDR3 DNA: TGTGCCAGCAGCTCTGGAGAGGTGGGGAATCAGCCCCAGCATTTT
CDR3 protein: CASSSGEVGNQPQHF

clone size: NA
D gene: NA
J gene: TRBJ2-7
CDR3 length: 15
V gene: TRBV9
CDR3 DNA: TGTGCCAGCAGCGAGGGGGGGACAGCCAACTACGAGCAGTACTTC
CDR3 protein: CASSEGGTANYEQYF

clone size: NA
D gene: NA
J gene: TRBJ2-7
CDR3 length: 14
V gene: TRBV7-2
CDR3 DNA: TGTGCCAGCAGCCCCGGGGGGCCGGTTTACGAGCAGTACTTC
CDR3 protein: CASSPGGPVYEQYF

clone size: NA
D gene: NA
J gene: TRBJ1-2
CDR3 length: 16
V gene: TRBV4-3
CDR3 DNA: TGCGCCAGCAGCCAAGTTACGAGTATAGGGGGCTATGGCTACACCTTC
CDR3 protein: CASSQVTSIGGYGYTF

clone size: few
D gene: NA
J gene: TRBJ1-5
CDR3 length: 13
V gene: TRBV20-1
CDR3 DNA: TGCAGTGCAAGCAAGGACACCAATCAGCCCCAGCATTTT
CDR3 protein: CSASKDTNQPQHF

clone size: NA
D gene: TRBD1
J gene: TRBJ1-1
CDR3 length: 15
V gene: TRBV27
CDR3 DNA: TGTGCCAGCAATATGACAGGGCCATCGGACACTGAAGCTTTCTTT
CDR3 protein: CASNMTGPSDTEAFF

clone size: few
D gene: NA
J gene: TRBJ1-2
CDR3 length: 13
V gene: TRBV10-3
CDR3 DNA: TGTGCCATCAGTGAGAGGACAGACTATGGCTACACCTTC
CDR3 protein: CAISERTDYGYTF

clone size: NA
D gene: NA
J gene: TRBJ2-1
CDR3 length: 15
V gene: TRBV2
CDR3 DNA: TGTGCCAGCGGCAGACAGCTAACCTCCTGCAATGAGCAGTTCTTC
CDR3 protein: CASGRQLTSCNEQFF

clone size: few
D gene: TRBD2
J gene: TRBJ2-1
CDR3 length: 15
V gene: TRBV9
CDR3 DNA: TGTGCCAGCAGCGTAGGGATACTAGCGTGGAATGAGCAGTTCTTC
CDR3 protein: CASSVGILAWNEQFF

clone size: NA
D gene: TRBD2
J gene: TRBJ2-1
CDR3 length: 17
V gene: TRBV6-6
CDR3 DNA: TGTGCCAGCAGTCCCTGGACTAGCGGGGGGTCCTACAATGAGCAGTTCTTC
CDR3 protein: CASSPWTSGGSYNEQFF

clone size: few
D gene: TRBD1
J gene: TRBJ1-2
CDR3 length: 17
V gene: TRBV7-2
CDR3 DNA: TGTGCCAGCAGCTTTGCCGGGACAGTGGAAGCTAACTATGGCTACACCTTC
CDR3 protein: CASSFAGTVEANYGYTF

clone size: NA
D gene: TRBD1
J gene: TRBJ2-2
CDR3 length: 13
V gene: TRBV29-1
CDR3 DNA: TGCAGCGTTGTCAAGGACAGGGCCGGGGAGCTGTTTTTT
CDR3 protein: CSVVKDRAGELFF

clone size: few
D gene: TRBD2
J gene: TRBJ2-3
CDR3 length: 14
V gene: TRBV7-3
CDR3 DNA: TGTGCCAGCAGCTCCGGACTAGATACAGATACGCAGTATTTT
CDR3 protein: CASSSGLDTDTQYF

clone size: NA
D gene: NA
J gene: TRBJ2-3
CDR3 length: 16
V gene: TRBV5-1
CDR3 DNA: TGCGCCAGCAGGTCGGCCCCAAGGGGAACCACAGATACGCAGTATTTT
CDR3 protein: CASRSAPRGTTDTQYF

clone size: NA
D gene: NA
J gene: TRBJ2-7
CDR3 length: 13
V gene: TRBV29-1
CDR3 DNA: TGCAGCACTGCGGCCGGGGAAGCCTACGAGCAGTACTTC
CDR3 protein: CSTAAGEAYEQYF

clone size: once
D gene: TRBD1
J gene: TRBJ1-1
CDR3 length: 19
V gene: TRBV9
CDR3 DNA: TGTGCCAGCGGCCCAAAGGGGGGAGATGATGGGACAGTACACACTGAAGCTTTCTTT
CDR3 protein: CASGPKGGDDGTVHTEAFF

clone size: NA
D gene: TRBD1
J gene: TRBJ2-1
CDR3 length: 15
V gene: TRBV5-5
CDR3 DNA: TGTGCCAGCAGACGGGACAGGGGCATTTTCAATGAGCAGTTCTTC
CDR3 protein: CASRRDRGIFNEQFF

clone size: NA
D gene: NA
J gene: TRBJ1-4
CDR3 length: 15
V gene: TRBV15
CDR3 DNA: TGTGCCACCAGCAAACTGGAGTCAGGAGCATGGAAACTGTTTTTT
CDR3 protein: CATSKLESGAWKLFF

clone size: NA
D gene: NA
J gene: TRBJ1-5
CDR3 length: 15
V gene: TRBV4-3
CDR3 DNA: TGCGCCAGCAGCCAAGATTGGGCAGAGAATCAGCCCCAGCATTTT
CDR3 protein: CASSQDWAENQPQHF

clone size: NA
D gene: NA
J gene: TRBJ2-1
CDR3 length: 13
V gene: TRBV18
CDR3 DNA: TGTGCCAGCTCACCACTGGGTTCCAATGAGCAGTTCTTC
CDR3 protein: CASSPLGSNEQFF

clone size: NA
D gene: TRBD2
J gene: TRBJ2-7
CDR3 length: 15
V gene: TRBV2
CDR3 DNA: TGTGCCAGCAGTGGTACTAGCGGGACCGTCGACGAGCAGTACTTC
CDR3 protein: CASSGTSGTVDEQYF

clone size: NA
D gene: TRBD2
J gene: TRBJ2-5
CDR3 length: 15
V gene: TRBV4-2
CDR3 DNA: TGTGCCAGCAGCCAATTTAGCGGGGCCCAAGAGACCCAGTACTTC
CDR3 protein: CASSQFSGAQETQYF

clone size: NA
D gene: NA
J gene: TRBJ2-7
CDR3 length: 16
V gene: TRBV6-2/TRBV6-3
CDR3 DNA: TGTGCCAGCAGTCGGGTAGGGATGAGCTCCTACAATGAGCAGTACTTC
CDR3 protein: CASSRVGMSSYNEQYF

clone size: NA
D gene: NA
J gene: TRBJ2-1
CDR3 length: 10
V gene: TRBV29-1
CDR3 DNA: TGCAGCGCACGATGCAATGAGCAGTTCTTC
CDR3 protein: CSARCNEQFF

clone size: few
D gene: TRBD2
J gene: TRBJ2-4
CDR3 length: 16
V gene: TRBV15
CDR3 DNA: TGTGCCACCAGCAGAGATCACCCCACAGCGGGAGACATTCAGTACTTC
CDR3 protein: CATSRDHPTAGDIQYF

clone size: many
D gene: NA
J gene: TRBJ2-7
CDR3 length: 14
V gene: TRBV5-1
CDR3 DNA: TGCGCCAGCAGCTTGGGGGCTCAAACCTACGAGCAGTACTTC
CDR3 protein: CASSLGAQTYEQYF

clone size: NA
D gene: TRBD2
J gene: TRBJ2-3
CDR3 length: 16
V gene: TRBV20-1
CDR3 DNA: TGCAGTGCTAGCCCCTTCCAGCGGGAGGGCACAGATACGCAGTATTTT
CDR3 protein: CSASPFQREGTDTQYF

clone size: NA
D gene: NA
J gene: TRBJ2-1
CDR3 length: 16
V gene: TRBV9
CDR3 DNA: TGTGCCTGCAGCGCCCCCCGAGCGGATTCCTACAATGAGCAGTTCTTC
CDR3 protein: CACSAPRADSYNEQFF

clone size: NA
D gene: NA
J gene: TRBJ1-3
CDR3 length: 15
V gene: TRBV2
CDR3 DNA: TGTGCCAGCAGTCGGACACCTGGTTCTGGAAACACCATATATTTT
CDR3 protein: CASSRTPGSGNTIYF

clone size: NA
D gene: TRBD2
J gene: TRBJ2-5
CDR3 length: 15
V gene: TRBV9
CDR3 DNA: TGTGCCAGCAGCCTCTCCGGGACTAGCGGGGAGGAGCAGTACTTC
CDR3 protein: CASSLSGTSGEEQYF